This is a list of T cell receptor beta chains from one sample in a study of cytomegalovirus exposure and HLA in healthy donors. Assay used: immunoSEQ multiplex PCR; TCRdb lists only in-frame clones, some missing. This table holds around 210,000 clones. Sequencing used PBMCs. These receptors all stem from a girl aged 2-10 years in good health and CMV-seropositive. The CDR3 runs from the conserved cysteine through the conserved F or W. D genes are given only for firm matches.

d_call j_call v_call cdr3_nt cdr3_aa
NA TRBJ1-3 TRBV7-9 TGTGCCAGCAGCTTAGAAGTACAGAGTCTCTCTGGAAACACCATATATTTT CASSLEVQSLSGNTIYF
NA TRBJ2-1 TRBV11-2 TGTGCCAGCAGCTACCTCTTGGTTGGGGCCTCCGTTGAGCAGTTCTTC CASSYLLVGASVEQFF
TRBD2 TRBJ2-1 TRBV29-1 TGCAGCGTTGAAGATCTTCGCGGGAGTCTCCACAATGAGCAGTTCTTC CSVEDLRGSLHNEQFF
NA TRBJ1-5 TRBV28 TGTGCCAGCAGCCCGAGGACAAGCAATCAGCCCCAGCATTTT CASSPRTSNQPQHF
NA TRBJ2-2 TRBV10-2 TGCGCCAGCAGTGCCGGCGGGACCAACACCGGGGAGCTGTTTTTT CASSAGGTNTGELFF
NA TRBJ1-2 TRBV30 TGTGCCTGGCAGGGTGGCTATGGCTACACCTTC CAWQGGYGYTF
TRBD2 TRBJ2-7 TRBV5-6 TGTGCCAGCAGCTTGGGGGGGGGACTAGCGGCCTACGAGCAGTACTTC CASSLGGGLAAYEQYF
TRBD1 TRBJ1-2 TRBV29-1 TGCAGCGCTGGAACCGGGACAGGGATCTATGGCTACACCTTC CSAGTGTGIYGYTF
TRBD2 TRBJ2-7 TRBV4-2 TGTGCCAGCAGCCCTGGAACTAGCGGGAGTGGCGAGCAGTACTTC CASSPGTSGSGEQYF
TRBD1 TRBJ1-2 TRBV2 TGTGCCAGCAGTGTGAGGAGGACAGGGGAGGGCTACACCTTC CASSVRRTGEGYTF
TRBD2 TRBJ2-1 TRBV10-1 TGCGCCAGCACGAACAGACCGACCGGGACTAGCGTCTACAATGAGCAGTTCTTC CASTNRPTGTSVYNEQFF
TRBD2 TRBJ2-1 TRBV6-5 TGTGCCAGCAAACTTATGGGGGAGGGATACAATGAGCAGTTCTTC CASKLMGEGYNEQFF
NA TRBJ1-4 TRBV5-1 TGCGCCAGCAGCGGCGGGGGAACGGGGACGGCTAATGAAAAACTGTTTTTT CASSGGGTGTANEKLFF
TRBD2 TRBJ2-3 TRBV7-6 TGTGCCAGCAGCTTAGAGTCGAGCGGGAGTACAGATACGCAGTATTTT CASSLESSGSTDTQYF
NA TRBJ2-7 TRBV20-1 TGCAGTGCTAGGGTCCTATACGAGCAGTACTTC CSARVLYEQYF
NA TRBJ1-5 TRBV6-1 TGTGCCAGCAGGAGACAACCGGAGGGCAATCAGCCCCAGCATTTT CASRRQPEGNQPQHF
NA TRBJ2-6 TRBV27 TGTGCCAGCGGCTCCAGTTCTGGGGCCAACGTCCTGACTTTC CASGSSSGANVLTF
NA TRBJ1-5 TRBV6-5 TGTGCCAGCAGTGAACAGGACAATCAGCCCCAGCATTTT CASSEQDNQPQHF
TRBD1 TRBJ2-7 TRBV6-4 TGTGCCAGCAGTCCCCACTTGACAGGGGGCTACGAGCAGTACTTC CASSPHLTGGYEQYF
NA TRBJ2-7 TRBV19 TGTGCCAGTAGCCCGGGGGAATCCAGCTTGAACGAGCAGTACTTC CASSPGESSLNEQYF
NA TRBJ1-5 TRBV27 TGTGCCAGCAGTTTCCAAAGCAATCAGCCCCAGCATTTT CASSFQSNQPQHF
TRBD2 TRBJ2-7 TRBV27 TGTGCCAGCAGTTTATTTGGGACTAGCGGAGGCCCTAGCTACGAGCAGCACTTC CASSLFGTSGGPSYEQHF
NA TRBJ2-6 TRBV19 TGTGCCAGTACCCTGGACAGCTCTGGGGCCAACGTCCTGACTTTC CASTLDSSGANVLTF
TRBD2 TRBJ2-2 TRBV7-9 TGTGCCAGCAGCCCTAGCGGGCCCGCCGGGGAGCTGTTTTTT CASSPSGPAGELFF
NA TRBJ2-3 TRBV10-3 TGTGCCATCAGTGAGAAAACTGGCGGTGGCACAGATACGCAGTATTTT CAISEKTGGGTDTQYF
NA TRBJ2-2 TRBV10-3 TGTGCCATCAGTGAGTCGATCCAGTCCGGGGAGCTGTTTTTT CAISESIQSGELFF
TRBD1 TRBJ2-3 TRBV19 TGTGCCAGTAGCGGACAGGGAGGCACAGATACGCAGTATTTT CASSGQGGTDTQYF
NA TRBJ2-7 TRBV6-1 TGTGCCAGCACCACCACTAGCTTGTCCCCCTACGAGCAGTACTTC CASTTTSLSPYEQYF
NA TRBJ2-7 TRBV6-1 TGTGCCAGCAGTGGGGCCGTTTCCCGCCACGCTCCCTACGAGCAGTACTTC CASSGAVSRHAPYEQYF
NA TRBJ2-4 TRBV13 TGTGCCAGCAGCTTAGTGACTCCCACACGGGACATTCAGTACTTC CASSLVTPTRDIQYF
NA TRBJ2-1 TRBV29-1 TGCAGCGTTGCCCGGGATTCGGTGTATGAGCAGTTCTTC CSVARDSVYEQFF
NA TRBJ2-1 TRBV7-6 TGTGCCAGCAGCTACGCACGGGCGGGGCTAGGGTACAATGAGCAGTTCTTC CASSYARAGLGYNEQFF
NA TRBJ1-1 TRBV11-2 TGTGCCAGCAGCTTATATATGAACACTGAAGCTTTCTTT CASSLYMNTEAFF
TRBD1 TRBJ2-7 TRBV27 TGTGCCAGCAGTTCTGGACAGGGACTCTACGAGCAGTACTTC CASSSGQGLYEQYF
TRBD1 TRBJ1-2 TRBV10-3 TGTGCCATCAGTGATAGGGGACAGAGCTATGGCTACACCTTC CAISDRGQSYGYTF
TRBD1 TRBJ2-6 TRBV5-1 TGCGCCAGCAGCTCGACAGGGACCGGGGCCAACGTCCTGACTTTC CASSSTGTGANVLTF
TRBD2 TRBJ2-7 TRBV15 TGTGCCACCAGCCGGATCCGGACTAGCGGGAGAAAAGCCGAGCAGTACTTC CATSRIRTSGRKAEQYF
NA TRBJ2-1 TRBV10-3 TGTGCCATCAGTGGATTAGGAGGGACCTACAATGAGCAGTTCTTC CAISGLGGTYNEQFF